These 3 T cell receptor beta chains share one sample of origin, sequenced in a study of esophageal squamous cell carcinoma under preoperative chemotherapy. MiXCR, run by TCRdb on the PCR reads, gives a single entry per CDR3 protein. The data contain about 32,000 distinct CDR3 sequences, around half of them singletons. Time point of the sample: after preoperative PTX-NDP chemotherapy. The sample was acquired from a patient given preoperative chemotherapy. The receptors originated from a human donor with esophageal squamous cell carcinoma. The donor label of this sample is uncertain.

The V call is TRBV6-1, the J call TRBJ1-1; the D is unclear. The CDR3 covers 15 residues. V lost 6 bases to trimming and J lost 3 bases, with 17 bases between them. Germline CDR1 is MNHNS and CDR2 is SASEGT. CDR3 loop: CASRPTARVDTEAFF. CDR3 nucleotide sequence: TGTGCCAGCAGACCTACCGCTAGGGTGGACACTGAAGCTTTCTTT.

CDR3 nucleotide sequence: TGTGCCAGCAGTTTGTTGACGCCGAAGGGGATCTACGAGCAGTACTTC. This translates into CASSLLTPKGIYEQYF. This rearrangement joins TRBV12-3 or TRBV12-4 to TRBJ2-5; a possible D gene is TRBD1 (5 bases). The end of the DNA is better explained by TRBJ2-7, so the J call may be wrong. This CDR3 comprises 16 residues.

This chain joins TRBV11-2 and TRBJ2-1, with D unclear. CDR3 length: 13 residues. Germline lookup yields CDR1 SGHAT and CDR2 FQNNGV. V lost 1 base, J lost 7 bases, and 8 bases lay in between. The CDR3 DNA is TGTGCCAGCAGCTTAGGGAGTGGGAATGAGCAGTTCTTC. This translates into CASSLGSGNEQFF.